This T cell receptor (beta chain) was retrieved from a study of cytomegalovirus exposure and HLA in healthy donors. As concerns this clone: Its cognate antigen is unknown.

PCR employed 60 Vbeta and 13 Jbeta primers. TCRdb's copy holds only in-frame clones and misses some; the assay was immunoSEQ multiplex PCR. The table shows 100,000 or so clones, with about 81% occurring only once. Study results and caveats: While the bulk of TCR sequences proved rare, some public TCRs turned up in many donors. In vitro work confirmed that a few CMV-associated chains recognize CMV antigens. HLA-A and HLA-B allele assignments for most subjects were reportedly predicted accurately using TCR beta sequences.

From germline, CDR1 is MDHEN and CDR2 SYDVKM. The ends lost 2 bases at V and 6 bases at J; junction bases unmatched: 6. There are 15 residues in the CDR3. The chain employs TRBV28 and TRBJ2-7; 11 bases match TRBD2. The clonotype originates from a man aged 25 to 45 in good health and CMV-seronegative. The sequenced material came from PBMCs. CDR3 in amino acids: CASSLHLAGGGEQYF. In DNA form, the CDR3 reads TGTGCCAGCAGTTTACATTTAGCGGGAGGGGGCGAGCAGTACTTC.